This T cell receptor beta chain was obtained from a study of T cells in Graves' hyperthyroidism and ophthalmopathy. This clonotype was seen many times. Regions amplified from RNA transcripts were the TCR beta CDR3 regions. Using the HTBI primer set, a first-round RT-PCR was run on the TCR CDR3. A single record per CDR3 protein comes from TCRdb applying MiXCR to the multiplex PCR reads. The table shows about 570,000 distinct CDR3 sequences, with around 15% occurring only once. CDR1 and CDR2 (germline): SGHTA, FQGNSA. V dropped 4 bases and J dropped 1 base, with 7 bases sitting between them. CDR3 length: 13 amino acids.

Input material: blood. The chain carries TRBV7-2 and TRBJ1-1; no clear D gene. This sequence originates from a woman in her 40s with Graves' hyperthyroidism. CDR3 sequence (DNA): TGTGCCAGCAGCTCTACCCGGAACACTGAAGCTTTCTTT. This codes for CASSSTRNTEAFF.